These T cell receptor beta chains were read from a single sample in a study of neurological immune-mediated disorders. TCRdb re-analysed the 5' RACE reads in MiXCR, keeping a single row per CDR3 protein. The sample lists over 25,000 distinct CDR3 sequences; about 1.6% were seen once. The sample was PBMCs. These receptors were obtained from a woman in her twenties or thirties with multiple sclerosis. Each CDR3 is given with its conserved first and last residue.

V gene	J gene	CDR3 protein
TRBV5-1	TRBJ1-6	CASRLDTENSPLHF
TRBV5-1	TRBJ2-7	CARETEDSVCCEQYF
TRBV20-1	TRBJ2-5	CSASRQGLGETQYF
TRBV20-1	TRBJ2-7	CSASSQYSSYEQYF
TRBV5-6	TRBJ1-1	CASSFPGGGTEAFF
TRBV12-3/TRBV12-4	TRBJ1-5	CASSPQGFSNQPQHF
TRBV7-2	TRBJ2-4	CASSDMRTGPIIF
TRBV5-1	TRBJ2-2	CASSLEAGGTGELFF
TRBV5-1	TRBJ2-1	CASSKTSGAYNEQFF
TRBV12-3/TRBV12-4	TRBJ2-3	CASSFTSGEDTQYF
TRBV7-2	TRBJ2-3	CASSFDRQDTQYF
TRBV20-1	TRBJ2-3	CSANPGLPDTQYF
TRBV29-1	TRBJ1-1	CSVANGRVGGAFF
TRBV6-2/TRBV6-3	TRBJ1-1	CASRDGQANTEAFF